What follows are 27 T cell receptor beta chains derived from one specimen sequenced in a study of CD8+ T cells in alopecia areata. In each case, RNA was isolated and then reverse transcribed into cDNA as the sequencing template. TCRdb's copy holds only in-frame clones and misses some; the assay was immunoSEQ multiplex PCR. The table shows some 110,000 clones, with approximately 58% occurring only once. Source material: CD4+ T cells sorted from blood. These receptors all stem from a human donor in good health.

This chain joins TRBV4-1 and TRBJ1-1, with D possibly TRBD1 on 5 matching bases. The CDR3 totals 14 residues. In germline, CDR1 is MGHRA, CDR2 YSYEKL. V lost 7 bases and J 2 bases, leaving 14 bases between the germline ends. The CDR3 protein is CASNRGGGNTEAFF. In nucleotides, the CDR3 is TGCGCCAGCAATCGTGGGGGTGGAAACACTGAAGCTTTCTTT.

This clone has a handful of counts. The chain couples TRBV29-1 to TRBJ1-5, with a tentative D call TRBD1 (5 bases). The CDR3 contains 13 residues. The V end lost 1 base, the J end lost 7 bases, and 11 bases lay between the germline ends. The V gene's germline CDR1 is SQVTM and CDR2 ANQGSEA. The CDR3 bases are TGCAGCGTTGAAGGAGGGGACGGCCAGCCCCAGCATTTT. Translation gives CSVEGGDGQPQHF.

The rearrangement joins TRBV7-9 to TRBJ2-3; TRBD1 is a possible D gene (6 bases). CDR3 length equals 15 residues. Germline V lookup: CDR1 SEHNR, CDR2 FQNEAQ (reference sequence). The V and J ends lost 5 bases and 0 bases respectively, with 12 bases between them. This CDR3 is CASSRGTLSTDTQYF. Written as DNA, the CDR3 is TGTGCCAGCAGCCGAGGGACACTAAGCACAGATACGCAGTATTTT.

In nucleotides, the CDR3 is TGTGCCAGCAGTGAAGGGGTAGACTATGGCTACACCTTC. This codes for CASSEGVDYGYTF. This chain connects TRBV27 to TRBJ1-2; weak D call: TRBD1 (5 bases). This CDR3 is built from 13 residues. The V gene's germline CDR1 is MNHEY and CDR2 SMNVEV (reference sequence). V lost 5 bases, J lost 3 bases, and 10 bases lay in between.

The chain combines TRBV30 with TRBJ1-1, with D possibly being TRBD1 (5 bases). Germline V gives CDR1 GTSNPN, CDR2 SVGIG (reference sequence). Trimming took 3 bases from V and 4 from J, leaving 15 bases between them. The CDR3 contains 14 residues. The CDR3 nucleotides are TGTGCCTGGAGCCCATTCAGGGTTCCCACTGAAGCTTTCTTT. It encodes CAWSPFRVPTEAFF. Using reference TRBV30 and TRBJ1-1 for the parts outside the CDR3, the full variable domain is SQTIHQWPATLVQPVGSPLSLECTVEGTSNPNLYWYRQAAGRGLQLLFYSVGIGQISSEVPQNLSASRPQDRQFILSSKKLLLSDSGFYLCAWSPFRVPTEAFFGQGTRLTVV.

The V and J genes are TRBV7-2 and TRBJ1-5; D is unclear. The CDR3 is made up of 12 amino acids. Germline CDR1 reads SGHTA; CDR2 reads FQGNSA. The ends were cut back, 1 base at V and 5 bases at J, with 3 bases in the middle. CDR3 residues: CASSLGDQPQHF. The CDR3 nucleotides read TGTGCCAGCAGCTTAGGCGATCAGCCCCAGCATTTT. Full variable domain (outside the CDR3, taken from reference TRBV7-2 and TRBJ1-5): GAGVSQSPSNKVTEKGKDVELRCDPISGHTALYWYRQSLGQGLEFLIYFQGNSAPDKSGLPSDRFSAERTGGSVSTLTIQRTQQEDSAVYLCASSLGDQPQHFGDGTRLSIL.

The chain joins TRBV11-2 to TRBJ1-2, with D perhaps TRBD1 (5 bases). There are 13 residues in the CDR3. Germline loops: CDR1 SGHAT, CDR2 FQNNGV. V was clipped by 1 base and J by 3 bases, with 6 bases between them. CDR3 sequence (DNA): TGTGCCAGCAGCTTAGGCAGGGACTATGGCTACACCTTC. This gives the protein CASSLGRDYGYTF.

The J gene is TRBJ2-7, the V gene TRBV5-4; 8 bases are shared with TRBD1. This CDR3 spans 14 amino acids. Germline CDR1 is SGHNT and CDR2 is YYREEE (reference sequence). Losses at the gene ends were 4 bases for V and 3 bases for J; bases not matched to a gene: 6. In DNA form, the CDR3 reads TGTGCCAGCAGCACCGACAGGGGCAACTACGAGCAGTACTTC. Translation: CASSTDRGNYEQYF.

This rearrangement joins TRBV5-1 to TRBJ2-5; TRBD1 matches at 8 bases. J gave up 3 bases and V 4 bases, and 5 bases lay outside the gene matches. The CDR3 runs to 14 residues. Germline CDR1 SGHRS, CDR2 YFSETQ. DNA for the CDR3: TGCGCCAGCAGCCCGACGACAGGGGAAGAGACCCAGTACTTC. Translation: CASSPTTGEETQYF.

The chain has TRBV28 and TRBJ2-1, with a possible D match to TRBD2 (7 bases). The CDR3 is 14 residues long. Trimming shortened V by 11 bases and J by 2 bases, and 16 bases separated the two germline ends. The germline V gene has CDR1 MDHEN and CDR2 SYDVKM. CDR3 sequence reads: CASKGGNTYNEQFF. CDR3 sequence (DNA): TGTGCCTCAAAGGGGGGGAACACCTACAATGAGCAGTTCTTC.

The gene calls are TRBV6-1 and TRBJ2-3; D gene ambiguous. This CDR3 has 13 amino acids. Looked up from germline, CDR1 is MNHNS and CDR2 is SASEGT. Trimming stripped 0 bases from V and 5 bases from J, with 6 bases between. CDR3 in DNA: TGTGCCAGCAGTGAAGCCTACGGAGATACGCAGTATTTT. Translation gives CASSEAYGDTQYF.

This chain joins TRBV25-1 and TRBJ2-1; the D gene is possibly TRBD1 (6 bases). Germline values: CDR1 MGHDK, CDR2 SYGVNS. The CDR3 spans 14 residues. Deletions cut 4 bases from V and 3 bases from J, with 10 bases between. DNA for the CDR3: TGTGCCAGCAGTGCTCCAGGGGACTACAATGAGCAGTTCTTC. It specifies CASSAPGDYNEQFF.

The chain combines TRBV29-1 with TRBJ1-1, with D possibly matching TRBD1 (6 bases). V shed 7 bases and J shed 2 bases, with 11 bases lying between them. This CDR3 region has 12 residues. Germline V lookup: CDR1 SQVTM, CDR2 ANQGSEA. CDR3 in amino acids: CSGQATNTEAFF. The CDR3 nucleotides read TGCAGCGGACAGGCGACTAACACTGAAGCTTTCTTT. The full variable domain, completed using reference TRBV29-1 and TRBJ1-1, is SAVISQKPSRDICQRGTSLTIQCQVDSQVTMMFWYRQQPGQSLTLIATANQGSEATYESGFVIDKFPISRPNLTFSTLTVSNMSPEDSSIYLCSGQATNTEAFFGQGTRLTVV.

The J gene is TRBJ1-2, the V gene TRBV5-1; 7 positions match TRBD1. The germline V gene has CDR1 SGHRS and CDR2 YFSETQ. V lost 0 bases to trimming and J lost 6 bases; unmatched junction nucleotides: 8. This CDR3 region has 15 residues. The CDR3 spells CASSLDPTGSDGYTF. CDR3 bases: TGCGCCAGCAGCTTGGATCCGACAGGGAGTGATGGCTACACCTTC.

This chain connects TRBV27 to TRBJ1-4; no clear D gene. Germline CDR1 MNHEY, CDR2 SMNVEV (reference sequence). V lost 7 bases to trimming and J lost 6 bases, with 3 bases between them. The CDR3 loop spans 10 amino acids. The CDR3 protein is CASNHEKLFF. For the CDR3, the DNA is TGTGCCAGCAACCATGAAAAACTGTTTTTT.

This chain links TRBV18 with TRBJ2-1; 8 positions match TRBD1. Germline lookup yields CDR1 KGHSH and CDR2 LQKENI. The CDR3 spans 14 residues. Germline trimming cut 2 bases from V and 7 bases from J; bases unmatched to any gene: 4. The CDR3, as DNA: TGTGCCAGCTCACCAGGGACAGGAGGGAATGAGCAGTTCTTC. This gives the protein CASSPGTGGNEQFF.

V is TRBV19 and J is TRBJ2-1; TRBD2 matches at 13 bases. The CDR3 covers 17 residues. Germline-derived CDR1 and CDR2 are LNHDA and SQIVND (reference sequence). After removal of 4 bases from V and 4 bases from J, the junction contained 7 bases not matched to a gene. CDR3 amino acids: CASSTRLAGGYYNEQFF. The CDR3 DNA reads as TGTGCCAGTAGTACAAGACTAGCGGGGGGCTATTACAATGAGCAGTTCTTC.

The chain carries TRBV30 and TRBJ1-2, with TRBD1 matching 7 bases. Germline V gene lookup returns CDR1 GTSNPN and CDR2 SVGIG (reference sequence). The CDR3 extends over 12 amino acids. Trimming took 4 bases from V and 7 from J; bases not matched to a gene: 6. The CDR3 reads CAWNAGGIGYTF. CDR3 DNA sequence: TGTGCCTGGAATGCAGGGGGAATTGGCTACACCTTC.

This chain links TRBV2 with TRBJ1-2; D is unclear. The CDR3 is 11 amino acids. V was shortened by 3 bases and J by 1 base, with 0 bases between the two germline ends. Germline values: CDR1 SNHLY, CDR2 FYNNEI. DNA for the CDR3: TGTGCCAGCAGTGATAACTATGGCTACACCTTC. It codes for CASSDNYGYTF. The variable domain in full, with the rest retrieved from reference TRBV2 and TRBJ1-2, is EPEVTQTPSHQVTQMGQEVILRCVPISNHLYFYWYRQILGQKVEFLVSFYNNEISEKSEIFDDQFSVERPDGSNFTLKIRSTKLEDSAMYFCASSDNYGYTFGSGTRLTVV.

V and J are TRBV5-1 and TRBJ2-5; 10 bases map to TRBD2. Trimming cost V 3 bases and J 5 bases; bases outside gene matches: 7. Germline V gene data show CDR1 as SGHRS and CDR2 as YFSETQ. This CDR3 comprises 15 residues. The CDR3 protein is CASSWSGGAGETQYF. The CDR3 DNA reads as TGCGCCAGCAGCTGGAGCGGGGGGGCCGGGGAGACCCAGTACTTC.

This clone was recorded at least ten times. The rearrangement joins TRBV2 to TRBJ2-6; 7 bases agree with TRBD1. Germline V gene data show CDR1 as SNHLY and CDR2 as FYNNEI. V was pared by 10 bases and J by 0 bases, with 9 bases of the junction left unmatched. The CDR3 has 16 residues. CDR3 in amino acids: CATKGAGPSGANVLTF. In nucleotides, the CDR3 is TGTGCCACCAAGGGGGCAGGGCCCTCTGGGGCCAACGTCCTGACTTTC.

V is TRBV7-9 and J is TRBJ2-1; D is perhaps TRBD1 (6 bases). CDR3 length: 16 residues. V lost 3 bases and J 5 bases, leaving 17 bases between the germline ends. CDR1 is SEHNR, CDR2 FQNEAQ, per germline (reference sequence). In DNA, the CDR3 is TGTGCCAGCAGCTTCCCGGTCGGGACACCTGACAATGAGCAGTTCTTC. Amino acid sequence: CASSFPVGTPDNEQFF.

This clone has only one observation. The chain recombines TRBV19 with TRBJ1-2; TRBD1 matches 7 bases. With V trimmed by 5 bases and J by 5 bases, 11 bases remained unmatched. Germline CDR1 reads LNHDA; CDR2 reads SQIVND (reference sequence). CDR3 size: 15 residues. This CDR3 reads CASSSATGNSYGYTF. The CDR3 DNA reads as TGTGCCAGTAGTTCCGCGACAGGGAACTCGTATGGCTACACCTTC.

CDR3 sequence reads: CSVATGGFYEQYF. Here the CDR3 DNA reads TGCAGCGTTGCGACAGGGGGTTTTTACGAGCAGTACTTC. V and J are TRBV29-1 and TRBJ2-7, with TRBD1 matching over 9 bases. Germline V lookup: CDR1 SQVTM, CDR2 ANQGSEA. The CDR3 contains 13 residues. V was clipped by 4 bases and J by 4 bases; unmatched bases: 5.

The chain has TRBV30 and TRBJ2-1, with 7 bases identical to TRBD2. J was trimmed by 4 bases and V by 0 bases; bases with no gene match: 9. Germline CDR1 reads GTSNPN; CDR2 reads SVGIG (reference sequence). The CDR3 runs 16 residues. The CDR3 sequence: CAWSVDLGRGYNEQFF. CDR3 coding DNA: TGTGCCTGGAGTGTAGATCTGGGGAGGGGATACAATGAGCAGTTCTTC.

This clone was counted ten times or more. The V call is TRBV29-1, the J call TRBJ2-1; 7 bases are shared with TRBD1. Per germline, CDR1 SQVTM and CDR2 ANQGSEA. V dropped 4 bases and J dropped 10; count of bases not matched to a gene: 7. The CDR3 length is 12 residues. The CDR3 bases are TGCAGCGTTGCTAAGACGACAGGGGAGCAGTTCTTC. It encodes CSVAKTTGEQFF.

The rearrangement uses TRBV7-9 and TRBJ2-5; 9 bases map to TRBD2. Germline CDR1 SEHNR, CDR2 FQNEAQ (reference sequence). The J segment lost 2 bases and the V segment lost 11 bases, leaving 6 bases of the junction unmatched. The CDR3 contains 13 residues. This CDR3 is CASLRGGQETQYF. CDR3 bases: TGTGCCTCCTTGCGGGGGGGACAAGAGACCCAGTACTTC.